The rows below give T cell receptor beta chains drawn from one sample of a study of CD8+CD57+ T cells in acquired aplastic anemia. One entry per CDR3 protein, called by TCRdb with MiXCR from the reads. The sample has under 200,000 distinct CDR3 sequences, 40% to 50% seen once. The specimen was sorted CD4+, CD8+, or CD8+CD57+ T cells (not recorded which) from PBMCs. The receptors were gathered from a human donor with aplastic anemia. Both conserved end residues are part of each CDR3. Each record gives: D gene, clone size, J gene, V gene, CDR3 DNA, CDR3 protein. The D gene is left open where the match is weak. Clone size is not always given. Where it is, it says once, few, many or a class for expanded clones.

NA | NA | TRBJ2-1 | TRBV7-9 | TGTGCCAGCAGCCTAGGTACCAATGAGCAGTTCTTC | CASSLGTNEQFF
NA | NA | TRBJ2-2 | TRBV2 | TGTGCCAGCTCAGACAGGACCGGCCGCGGGGAGCTGTTTTTT | CASSDRTGRGELFF
NA | many | TRBJ2-6 | TRBV5-1 | TGCGCCAGCCGGAAACAGCTCTCTGGGGCCAACGTCCTGACTTTC | CASRKQLSGANVLTF
TRBD1 | NA | TRBJ1-2 | TRBV24-1 | TGTGCCACCAGTGGACAGGGGCTTGGCTACACCTTC | CATSGQGLGYTF
NA | NA | TRBJ2-7 | TRBV9 | TGTGCCAGCAGCCATCAGGGCGTAAACGAGCAGTACTTC | CASSHQGVNEQYF
TRBD2 | once | TRBJ2-7 | TRBV20-1 | TGCAGTGCTAGTCTCCTAGCGGGAGAGGGGACCTACGAGCAGTACTTC | CSASLLAGEGTYEQYF
NA | many | TRBJ1-5 | TRBV12-3/TRBV12-4 | TGTGCCAGCAGTTTACTACAGCATCAGCCCCAGCATTTT | CASSLLQHQPQHF
NA | NA | TRBJ1-5 | TRBV15 | TGTGCCACCAGCAGTAGGACTCCCGGGAATCAGCCCCAGCATTTT | CATSSRTPGNQPQHF
NA | many | TRBJ2-3 | TRBV5-4 | TGTGCCAGCAGCAGCGACGCGGGGTTACGGGGAGATACGCAGTATTTT | CASSSDAGLRGDTQYF
NA | NA | TRBJ1-5 | TRBV19 | TGTGCCAGTAAGGGCGCGAGCAATCAGCCCCAGCATTTT | CASKGASNQPQHF
TRBD2 | many | TRBJ2-1 | TRBV6-1 | TGTGCCAGCGCTCCGACGAGGCGGGAGGAGCAGTTCTTC | CASAPTRREEQFF
NA | few | TRBJ2-7 | TRBV6-2/TRBV6-3 | TGTGCCAGCAGTTACTCGCGGCCCTCGGGGGTAAGCTCCTACGAGCAGTACTTC | CASSYSRPSGVSSYEQYF
NA | NA | TRBJ2-6 | TRBV7-6 | TGTGCCAGCAGCCTTTCGGTTTCTGGGGCCAACGTCCTGACTTTC | CASSLSVSGANVLTF
NA | many | TRBJ2-7 | TRBV20-1 | TGCAGTGCTGGCGGTGGCGGAACCCTCTCCTACGAGCAGTACTTC | CSAGGGGTLSYEQYF
NA | once | TRBJ2-2 | TRBV4-3 | TGCGCCAGCAGCCAAGATCGGTCGGAACAGGGCCGGGAGCTGTTTTTT | CASSQDRSEQGRELFF
NA | many | TRBJ1-1 | TRBV7-3 | TGTGCCAGCAGCTTAAGCAGGGTGAACACTGAAGCTTTCTTT | CASSLSRVNTEAFF
NA | once | TRBJ1-3 | TRBV28 | TGTGCCAGCAGTCGGACCTCTGGAAACGCCATATATTTT | CASSRTSGNAIYF
NA | NA | TRBJ2-3 | TRBV6-1 | TGTGCCAGCAAAGGACTACCGAGCACAGATACGCAGTATTTT | CASKGLPSTDTQYF
NA | NA | TRBJ1-5 | TRBV3-1 | TGTGCCAGCAGCCAAGTGGCAGGGACGGGGGACAATCAGCCCCAGCATTTT | CASSQVAGTGDNQPQHF
NA | many | TRBJ2-2 | TRBV4-2 | TGTGCCAGCAGCGAGAGCCGAATCACGGCGGGGGAGCTGTTTTTT | CASSESRITAGELFF
TRBD1 | few | TRBJ1-4 | TRBV25-1 | TGTGCCAGCAGTGATGATCGAGTCAGGGGGCCCCGTGAAAAACTGTTTTTT | CASSDDRVRGPREKLFF
NA | NA | TRBJ2-3 | TRBV10-3 | TGTGCCAGCAACGGTGCTAGCACAGATACGCAGTATTTT | CASNGASTDTQYF
TRBD1 | many | TRBJ1-2 | TRBV19 | TGTGCCAGCCTACAGGGGGACTATGGCTACACCTTC | CASLQGDYGYTF
NA | NA | TRBJ2-7 | TRBV27 | TGTGCCAGCAGCAAAGAGACGGCAAGCTCCTACGAGCAGTACTTC | CASSKETASSYEQYF